Listed below are T cell receptor beta chains from one sample, sequenced in a study of T-cell reconstitution after alpha-beta-depleted transplantation in children. TCRdb re-analysed the PCR reads in MiXCR, keeping a single row per CDR3 protein. Altogether hundreds of thousands of distinct CDR3 sequences are present, 9.5% to 13% being singletons, with the ten largest covering around 7.6%. The sample here was PBMCs, taken before TCRalphabeta/CD19-depleted stem cell transplant. The receptor source for this set is a boy in the first two years of life with acute myeloid leukemia, due to receive a stem cell transplant. CDR3s include the opening cysteine and the closing phenylalanine or tryptophan. The order of the fields is V gene, clone size, J gene, D gene, CDR3 DNA, CDR3 protein. D genes are given only for firm matches. For some rows the clone size is stated as once, few or many, or as a class when expanded; others skip it.

v_gene: TRBV12-3/TRBV12-4
abundance: many
j_gene: TRBJ2-2
d_gene: TRBD1
CDR3nt: TGTGCCAGCAGCCCCCCCAGGGGGCGGGTCACCGGGGAGCTGTTTTTT
CDR3aa: CASSPPRGRVTGELFF

v_gene: TRBV2
abundance: many
j_gene: TRBJ2-2
d_gene: -
CDR3nt: TGTGCCAGCAGTTTCGAAAGCGGGTTTAACACCGGGGAGCTGTTTTTT
CDR3aa: CASSFESGFNTGELFF

v_gene: TRBV14
abundance: many
j_gene: TRBJ1-1
d_gene: -
CDR3nt: TGTGCCAGCAGCCCTGACCTGAACACTGAAGCTTTCTTT
CDR3aa: CASSPDLNTEAFF

v_gene: TRBV20-1
abundance: many
j_gene: TRBJ2-1
d_gene: -
CDR3nt: TGCAGTGCCCAAGGACAGGGAGGGGTCTACAATGAGCAGTTCTTC
CDR3aa: CSAQGQGGVYNEQFF

v_gene: TRBV12-3/TRBV12-4
abundance: many
j_gene: TRBJ2-3
d_gene: TRBD2
CDR3nt: TGTGCCAGCAGTACGGGACTAGCGGGGTCTCTGGATACGCAGTATTTT
CDR3aa: CASSTGLAGSLDTQYF

v_gene: TRBV4-2
abundance: few
j_gene: TRBJ1-5
d_gene: -
CDR3nt: TGTGCCAGCAGCCAAATCCGTACAGGGCGAAATCAGCCCCAGCATTTT
CDR3aa: CASSQIRTGRNQPQHF

v_gene: TRBV7-2
abundance: -
j_gene: TRBJ2-4
d_gene: TRBD2
CDR3nt: TGTGCCAGCAGCCTCTCGGGGGGTAATAGAAACATTCAGTACTTC
CDR3aa: CASSLSGGNRNIQYF

v_gene: TRBV2
abundance: -
j_gene: TRBJ1-4
d_gene: -
CDR3nt: TGTGCCATCTGTTTTAGAGGGTGGATTTTTCGAGCTAATGAAAAACTGTTTTTT
CDR3aa: CAICFRGWIFRANEKLFF

v_gene: TRBV3-1
abundance: many
j_gene: TRBJ2-7
d_gene: TRBD1
CDR3nt: TGTGCCAGCAGCCAAGCGGGGACAGGGGCCTACGAGCAGTACTTC
CDR3aa: CASSQAGTGAYEQYF

v_gene: TRBV12-3/TRBV12-4
abundance: many
j_gene: TRBJ2-5
d_gene: -
CDR3nt: TGTGCCAGCAGCAGAGGGGAGTGGGAGACCCAGTACTTC
CDR3aa: CASSRGEWETQYF

v_gene: TRBV4-1
abundance: many
j_gene: TRBJ2-7
d_gene: -
CDR3nt: TGCGCCAGCAGCCAAGATGTCAATGGGTACTACGAGCAGTACTTC
CDR3aa: CASSQDVNGYYEQYF

v_gene: TRBV20-1
abundance: many
j_gene: TRBJ1-5
d_gene: -
CDR3nt: TGCAGTGCTAGAGATAATAGCAATCAGCCCCAGCATTTT
CDR3aa: CSARDNSNQPQHF

v_gene: TRBV7-3
abundance: many
j_gene: TRBJ2-3
d_gene: -
CDR3nt: TGTGCCAGCAGCTTAACCGTCCCCCCAGATACGCAGTATTTT
CDR3aa: CASSLTVPPDTQYF

v_gene: TRBV6-4
abundance: many
j_gene: TRBJ2-1
d_gene: -
CDR3nt: TGTGCCAGCAGTGACGGGTCAACCTACAATGAGCAGTTCTTC
CDR3aa: CASSDGSTYNEQFF

v_gene: TRBV18
abundance: many
j_gene: TRBJ1-2
d_gene: -
CDR3nt: TGTGCCAGCTCACCACCCGGCGCAGGGAGGTATGGCTACACCTTC
CDR3aa: CASSPPGAGRYGYTF

v_gene: TRBV25-1
abundance: many
j_gene: TRBJ2-7
d_gene: -
CDR3nt: TGTGCCAGCAGTGAGGGGGCAGGTCAAGTCCACGAGCAGTACTTC
CDR3aa: CASSEGAGQVHEQYF

v_gene: TRBV12-3/TRBV12-4
abundance: few
j_gene: TRBJ2-3
d_gene: -
CDR3nt: TGTGCCAGCAGTTTGAGGCCCGGAGATACGCAGTATTTT
CDR3aa: CASSLRPGDTQYF

v_gene: TRBV5-6
abundance: few
j_gene: TRBJ1-1
d_gene: TRBD1
CDR3nt: TGTGCCAGCAGCTTGCCGACAGGGGAGAGAAACACTGAAGCTTTCTTT
CDR3aa: CASSLPTGERNTEAFF

v_gene: TRBV6-4
abundance: -
j_gene: TRBJ2-3
d_gene: -
CDR3nt: TGTGCCAGCTGTCTCTTTTTTAACCCTACTCCTAGCACAGATACGCAGTATTTT
CDR3aa: CASCLFFNPTPSTDTQYF

v_gene: TRBV20-1
abundance: many
j_gene: TRBJ2-5
d_gene: -
CDR3nt: TGCAGTGCTAGCGAGGAATATTGGGAGACCCAGTACTTC
CDR3aa: CSASEEYWETQYF

v_gene: TRBV20-1
abundance: many
j_gene: TRBJ2-2
d_gene: -
CDR3nt: TGCAGTGCCGCCGCCTACCTTGCCGGGGAGCTGTTTTTT
CDR3aa: CSAAAYLAGELFF

v_gene: TRBV3-1
abundance: many
j_gene: TRBJ2-2
d_gene: -
CDR3nt: TGTGCCAGCAGCCAGGACCCACCCTTACTCGGGAGCACCGGGGAGCTGTTTTTT
CDR3aa: CASSQDPPLLGSTGELFF

v_gene: TRBV9
abundance: -
j_gene: TRBJ2-7
d_gene: TRBD1
CDR3nt: TGTGCCAGCAGCCCACTCCGGGACAGACTCTACGAGCAGTACTTC
CDR3aa: CASSPLRDRLYEQYF

v_gene: TRBV5-5
abundance: many
j_gene: TRBJ2-2
d_gene: -
CDR3nt: TGTGCCAGCAGCTTGAAGGGACTCCCTAACACCGGGGAGCTGTTTTTT
CDR3aa: CASSLKGLPNTGELFF

v_gene: TRBV28
abundance: many
j_gene: TRBJ2-1
d_gene: TRBD2
CDR3nt: TGTGCCAGCAGTCCCAGGCGGGAGGGCGACAATGAGCAGTTCTTC
CDR3aa: CASSPRREGDNEQFF

v_gene: TRBV4-2
abundance: many
j_gene: TRBJ2-7
d_gene: -
CDR3nt: TGTGCCAGCAGCCAAGTAAAGGACATGGGATACGAGCAGTACTTC
CDR3aa: CASSQVKDMGYEQYF

v_gene: TRBV5-1
abundance: many
j_gene: TRBJ2-1
d_gene: TRBD1
CDR3nt: TGCGCCAGCAGCCCGGACAGGGGAGCGGGCAATGAGCAGTTCTTC
CDR3aa: CASSPDRGAGNEQFF

v_gene: TRBV7-9
abundance: -
j_gene: TRBJ1-6
d_gene: -
CDR3nt: TGTGCCAGCAGCTTAGAGTCCCCAGGGGCAAATTCACCCCTCCACTTT
CDR3aa: CASSLESPGANSPLHF

v_gene: TRBV18
abundance: few
j_gene: TRBJ2-1
d_gene: TRBD2
CDR3nt: TGTGCCAGCTCAAAAAGCGGGGATGGCTCCTACAATGAGCAGTTCTTC
CDR3aa: CASSKSGDGSYNEQFF

v_gene: TRBV5-8
abundance: -
j_gene: TRBJ2-3
d_gene: TRBD2
CDR3nt: TGTGCCATGAGACCTAGCGGGGGGACAGATACGCAGTATTTT
CDR3aa: CAMRPSGGTDTQYF

v_gene: TRBV9
abundance: -
j_gene: TRBJ2-1
d_gene: -
CDR3nt: TGTGCCAGCAGCGTTCGTTGGGGGGCGAGTAATGAGCAGTTCTTC
CDR3aa: CASSVRWGASNEQFF

v_gene: TRBV5-1
abundance: many
j_gene: TRBJ2-1
d_gene: -
CDR3nt: TGCGCCAGCAGCTTCGAAACGGAGCAGTTCTTC
CDR3aa: CASSFETEQFF

v_gene: TRBV12-3/TRBV12-4
abundance: -
j_gene: TRBJ2-1
d_gene: -
CDR3nt: TGTGCCAGCAGTTTCCCCCACACAGGGCGCTCCTACAATGAGCAGCTCTTC
CDR3aa: CASSFPHTGRSYNEQLF

v_gene: TRBV28
abundance: many
j_gene: TRBJ2-7
d_gene: -
CDR3nt: TGTGCCAGCAGTTACAGGTGGGCCTACGAGCAGTACTTC
CDR3aa: CASSYRWAYEQYF

v_gene: TRBV11-3
abundance: many
j_gene: TRBJ1-1
d_gene: -
CDR3nt: TGTGCCAGCAGCTTGGTTAGTAACACTGAAGCTTTCTTT
CDR3aa: CASSLVSNTEAFF

v_gene: TRBV11-2
abundance: many
j_gene: TRBJ2-1
d_gene: TRBD2
CDR3nt: TGTGCCAGCAGCCTAGGACTAGCGGGAGTTGGTGAGCAGTTCTTC
CDR3aa: CASSLGLAGVGEQFF

v_gene: TRBV28
abundance: many
j_gene: TRBJ2-7
d_gene: TRBD2
CDR3nt: TGTGCCAGCAGTTTCGGGCTAGCGGGGGCCGACCGGAACGAGCAGTACTTC
CDR3aa: CASSFGLAGADRNEQYF

v_gene: TRBV11-2
abundance: few
j_gene: TRBJ2-1
d_gene: TRBD1
CDR3nt: TGTGCCAGCAGTTCCTACACAGGGGCTATCTACAATGAGCAGTTCTTC
CDR3aa: CASSSYTGAIYNEQFF

v_gene: TRBV29-1
abundance: many
j_gene: TRBJ1-1
d_gene: -
CDR3nt: TGCAGCGTTGAGAAAGTTGGAATGAACACTGAAGCTTTCTTT
CDR3aa: CSVEKVGMNTEAFF

v_gene: TRBV4-2
abundance: once
j_gene: TRBJ2-7
d_gene: -
CDR3nt: TGTGCCAGCAGCCAAGATCCGGGACTTTCCTACGAGCAGTACTTC
CDR3aa: CASSQDPGLSYEQYF

v_gene: TRBV5-1
abundance: many
j_gene: TRBJ2-7
d_gene: TRBD1
CDR3nt: TGCGCCAGCAGCGTAGGACAGGGACCCGAGCAGTACTTC
CDR3aa: CASSVGQGPEQYF

v_gene: TRBV2
abundance: -
j_gene: TRBJ2-3
d_gene: -
CDR3nt: TGTGCCAGCAGGCCATGGGGGACCTTTGGGCAGTATTTT
CDR3aa: CASRPWGTFGQYF

v_gene: TRBV20-1
abundance: many
j_gene: TRBJ2-1
d_gene: -
CDR3nt: TGCAGTGCTAACCGTTGGGACAATGAGCAGTTCTTC
CDR3aa: CSANRWDNEQFF

v_gene: TRBV5-1
abundance: many
j_gene: TRBJ2-3
d_gene: TRBD1
CDR3nt: TGCGCCAGCAGCTTGGACAGGGGAGGCACAGATACGCAGTATTTT
CDR3aa: CASSLDRGGTDTQYF

v_gene: TRBV6-5
abundance: many
j_gene: TRBJ1-2
d_gene: -
CDR3nt: TGTGCCAGCAGTTACTCGAAAGCGGGGGCGCTGGGGTATGGCTACACCTTC
CDR3aa: CASSYSKAGALGYGYTF

v_gene: TRBV4-3
abundance: many
j_gene: TRBJ2-2
d_gene: TRBD2
CDR3nt: TGCGCCAGCAGCCAAGAGTCACTAGCGGGTAACACCGGGGAGCTGTTTTTT
CDR3aa: CASSQESLAGNTGELFF

v_gene: TRBV19
abundance: few
j_gene: TRBJ2-1
d_gene: TRBD2
CDR3nt: TGTGCCAGTAGTATTACTAGCGGGAGGCAGGCCTACAATGAGCAGTTCTTC
CDR3aa: CASSITSGRQAYNEQFF

v_gene: TRBV12-3/TRBV12-4
abundance: -
j_gene: TRBJ2-2
d_gene: TRBD2
CDR3nt: TGTGCCAGCAGCTTCAGGGACTACGGGAGGGCCTACACCGGGGAGCTGTTTTTT
CDR3aa: CASSFRDYGRAYTGELFF

v_gene: TRBV12-3/TRBV12-4
abundance: many
j_gene: TRBJ2-2
d_gene: -
CDR3nt: TGTGCCAGCAGTTCCATCCGGGACACTAACACCGGGGAGCTGTTTTTT
CDR3aa: CASSSIRDTNTGELFF

v_gene: TRBV6-5
abundance: many
j_gene: TRBJ1-3
d_gene: -
CDR3nt: TGTGCCAGCAGTTACGAACCCGCACCATCTGGAAACACCATATATTTT
CDR3aa: CASSYEPAPSGNTIYF

v_gene: TRBV29-1
abundance: many
j_gene: TRBJ2-6
d_gene: -
CDR3nt: TGCAGCGCCGTCCTAGGCCTAGTCTCTGGGGCCAACGTCCTGACTTTC
CDR3aa: CSAVLGLVSGANVLTF

v_gene: TRBV12-3/TRBV12-4
abundance: -
j_gene: TRBJ2-7
d_gene: TRBD2
CDR3nt: TGTGCCAGCAGTTTAACTAGCGGGATATTGTACGAGCAGTACTTC
CDR3aa: CASSLTSGILYEQYF

v_gene: TRBV22-1
abundance: -
j_gene: TRBJ2-3
d_gene: -
CDR3nt: TGTCTTGGGGGGCGCACAGATACGCAGTATTTT
CDR3aa: CLGGRTDTQYF